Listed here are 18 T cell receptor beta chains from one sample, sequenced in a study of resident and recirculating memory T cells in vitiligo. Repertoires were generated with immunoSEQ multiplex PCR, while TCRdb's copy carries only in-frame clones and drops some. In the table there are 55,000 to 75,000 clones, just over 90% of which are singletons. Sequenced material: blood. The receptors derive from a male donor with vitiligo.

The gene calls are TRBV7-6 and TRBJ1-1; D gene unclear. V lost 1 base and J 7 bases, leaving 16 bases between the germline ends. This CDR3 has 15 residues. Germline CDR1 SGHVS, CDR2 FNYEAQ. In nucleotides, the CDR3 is TGTGCCAGCAGCTTAGTCCGCCACCTGAACGGTGAAGCTTTCTTT. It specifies CASSLVRHLNGEAFF.

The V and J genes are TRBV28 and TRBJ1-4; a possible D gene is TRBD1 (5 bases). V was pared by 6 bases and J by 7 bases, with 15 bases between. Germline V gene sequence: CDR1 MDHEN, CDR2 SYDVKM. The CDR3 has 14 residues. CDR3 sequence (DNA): TGTGCCAGCAGAGAAGGTCGCGGGGGTGAAAAACTGTTTTTT. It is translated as CASREGRGGEKLFF.

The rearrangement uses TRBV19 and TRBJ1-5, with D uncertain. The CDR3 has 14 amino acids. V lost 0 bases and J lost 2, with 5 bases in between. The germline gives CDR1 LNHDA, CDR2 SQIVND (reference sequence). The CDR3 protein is CASSIDEGNQPQHF. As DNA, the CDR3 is TGTGCCAGTAGTATAGATGAGGGCAATCAGCCCCAGCATTTT.

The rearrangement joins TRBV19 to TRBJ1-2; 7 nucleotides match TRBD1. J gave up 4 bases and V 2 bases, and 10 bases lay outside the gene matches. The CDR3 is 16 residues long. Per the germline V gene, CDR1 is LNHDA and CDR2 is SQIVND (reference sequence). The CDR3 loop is CASSIPGTVPFYGYTF. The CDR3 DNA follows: TGTGCCAGTAGTATACCCGGGACAGTACCTTTCTATGGCTACACCTTC.

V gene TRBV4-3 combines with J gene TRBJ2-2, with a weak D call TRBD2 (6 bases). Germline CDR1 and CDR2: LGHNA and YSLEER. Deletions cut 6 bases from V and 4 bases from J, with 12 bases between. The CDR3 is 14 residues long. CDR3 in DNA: TGCGCCAGCAGGGGGGGATCGGGCACCGGGGAGCTGTTTTTT. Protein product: CASRGGSGTGELFF.

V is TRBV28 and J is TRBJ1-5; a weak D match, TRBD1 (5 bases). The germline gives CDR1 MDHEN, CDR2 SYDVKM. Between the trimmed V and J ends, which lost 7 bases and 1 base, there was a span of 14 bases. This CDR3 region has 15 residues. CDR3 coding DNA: TGTGCCAGCACCCCTGGGGGGACCAGCAATCAGCCCCAGCATTTT. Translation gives CASTPGGTSNQPQHF.

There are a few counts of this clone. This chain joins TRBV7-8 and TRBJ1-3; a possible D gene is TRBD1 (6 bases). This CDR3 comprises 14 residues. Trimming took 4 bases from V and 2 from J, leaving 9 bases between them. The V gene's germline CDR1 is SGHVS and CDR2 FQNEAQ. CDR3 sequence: CASSSQGAGNTIYF. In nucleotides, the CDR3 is TGTGCCAGCAGCTCACAGGGAGCTGGAAACACCATATATTTT.

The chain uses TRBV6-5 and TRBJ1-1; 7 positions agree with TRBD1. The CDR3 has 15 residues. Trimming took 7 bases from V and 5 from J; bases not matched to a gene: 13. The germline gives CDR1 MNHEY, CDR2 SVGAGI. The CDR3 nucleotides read TGTGCCAGCACCGGAGGGACAGAAGGAGTGACTGAAGCTTTCTTT. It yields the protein CASTGGTEGVTEAFF.

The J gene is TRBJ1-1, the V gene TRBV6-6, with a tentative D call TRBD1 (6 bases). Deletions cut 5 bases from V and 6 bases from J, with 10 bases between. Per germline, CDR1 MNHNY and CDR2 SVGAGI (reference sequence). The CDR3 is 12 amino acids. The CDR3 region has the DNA TGTGCCAGCAGTAACTACAGGGCTGAAGCTTTCTTT. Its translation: CASSNYRAEAFF.

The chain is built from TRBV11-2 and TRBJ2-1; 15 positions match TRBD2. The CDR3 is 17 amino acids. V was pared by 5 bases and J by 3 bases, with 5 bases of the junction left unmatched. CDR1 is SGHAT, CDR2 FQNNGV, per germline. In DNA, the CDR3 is TGTGCCAGCAGCCCTCGGACTAGCGGGGGGGTCTACAATGAGCAGTTCTTC. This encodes CASSPRTSGGVYNEQFF.

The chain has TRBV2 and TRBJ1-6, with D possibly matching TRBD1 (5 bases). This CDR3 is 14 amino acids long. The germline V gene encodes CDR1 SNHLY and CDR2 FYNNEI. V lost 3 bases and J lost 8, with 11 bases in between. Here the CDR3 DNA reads TGTGCCAGCAGTGATGACAGTCGGCATTCACCCCTCCACTTT. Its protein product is CASSDDSRHSPLHF.

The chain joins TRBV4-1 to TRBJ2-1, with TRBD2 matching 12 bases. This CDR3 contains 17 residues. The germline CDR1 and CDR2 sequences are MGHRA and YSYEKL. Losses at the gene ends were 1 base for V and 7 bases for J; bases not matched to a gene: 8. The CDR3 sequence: CASSQVSSGGAMNEQFF. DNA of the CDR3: TGCGCCAGCAGCCAAGTTTCTAGCGGGGGGGCCATGAATGAGCAGTTCTTC.

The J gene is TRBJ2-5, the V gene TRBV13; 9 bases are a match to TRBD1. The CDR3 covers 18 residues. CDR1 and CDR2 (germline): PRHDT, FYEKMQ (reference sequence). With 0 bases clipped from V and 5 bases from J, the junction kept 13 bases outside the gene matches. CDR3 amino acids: CASSLGGTGSRKVETQYF. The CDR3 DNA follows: TGTGCCAGCAGCTTAGGCGGGACAGGGTCAAGGAAAGTGGAGACCCAGTACTTC.

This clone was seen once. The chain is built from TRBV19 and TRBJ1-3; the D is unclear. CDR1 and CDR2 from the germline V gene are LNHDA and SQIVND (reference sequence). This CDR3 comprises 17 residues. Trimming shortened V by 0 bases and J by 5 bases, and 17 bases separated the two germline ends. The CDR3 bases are TGTGCCAGTAGTATAGAGGCTGCGGGGAGTCTGAGAAACACCATATATTTT. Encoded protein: CASSIEAAGSLRNTIYF.

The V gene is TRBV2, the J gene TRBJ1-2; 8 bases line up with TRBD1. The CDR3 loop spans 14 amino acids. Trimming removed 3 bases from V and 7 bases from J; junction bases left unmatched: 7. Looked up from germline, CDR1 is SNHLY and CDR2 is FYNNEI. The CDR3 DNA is TGTGCCAGCAGTGATCAGACAGGGGATGGTGGCTACACCTTC. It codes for CASSDQTGDGGYTF. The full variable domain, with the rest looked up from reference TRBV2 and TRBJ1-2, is EPEVTQTPSHQVTQMGQEVILRCVPISNHLYFYWYRQILGQKVEFLVSFYNNEISEKSEIFDDQFSVERPDGSNFTLKIRSTKLEDSAMYFCASSDQTGDGGYTFGSGTRLTVV.

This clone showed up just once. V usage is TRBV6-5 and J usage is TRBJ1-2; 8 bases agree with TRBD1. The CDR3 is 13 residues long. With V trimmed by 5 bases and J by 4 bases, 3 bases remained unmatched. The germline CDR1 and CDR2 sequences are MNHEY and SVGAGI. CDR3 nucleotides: TGTGCCAGCAGTACGGACAGGGCCTATGGCTACACCTTC. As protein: CASSTDRAYGYTF.

CDR3 sequence: CASSSLRGQQETQYF. The CDR3 nucleotides read TGCGCCAGCAGCTCGCTGAGGGGGCAACAAGAGACCCAGTACTTC. V usage is TRBV5-1 and J usage is TRBJ2-5, with TRBD1 matching over 7 bases. The junction had 7 bases not matched to a gene; V was cut back by 3 bases and J by 2 bases. The CDR3 totals 15 residues. Germline V gene data show CDR1 as SGHRS and CDR2 as YFSETQ.

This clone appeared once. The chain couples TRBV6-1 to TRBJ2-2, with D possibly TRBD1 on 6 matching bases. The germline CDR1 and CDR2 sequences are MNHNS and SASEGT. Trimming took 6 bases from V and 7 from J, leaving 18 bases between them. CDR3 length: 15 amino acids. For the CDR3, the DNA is TGTGCCAGCAGGGGGTACAGGGTGGAGATCGGGGAGCTGTTTTTT. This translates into CASRGYRVEIGELFF.